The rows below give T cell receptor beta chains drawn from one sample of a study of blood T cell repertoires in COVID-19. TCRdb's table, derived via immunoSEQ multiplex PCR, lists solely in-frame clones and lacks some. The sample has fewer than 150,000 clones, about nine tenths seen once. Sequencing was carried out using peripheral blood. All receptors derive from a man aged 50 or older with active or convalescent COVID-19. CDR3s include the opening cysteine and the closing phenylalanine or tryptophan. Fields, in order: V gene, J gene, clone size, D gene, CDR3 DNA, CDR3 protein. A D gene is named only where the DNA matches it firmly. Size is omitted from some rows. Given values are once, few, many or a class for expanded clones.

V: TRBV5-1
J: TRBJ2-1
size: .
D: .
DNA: TGCGCCAGCAGTCAGGGAAGGTTCTACAATGAGCAGTTCTTC
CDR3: CASSQGRFYNEQFF

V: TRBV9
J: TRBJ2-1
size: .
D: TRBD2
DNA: TGTGCCAGCAGCGTCACTAGCGGGAGAATGAATGAGCAGTTCTTC
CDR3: CASSVTSGRMNEQFF

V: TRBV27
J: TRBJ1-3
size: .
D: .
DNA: TGTGCCAGCAGAGAGTTCGCGAGGGAAGTGCCTGGAAACACCATATATTTT
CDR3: CASREFAREVPGNTIYF

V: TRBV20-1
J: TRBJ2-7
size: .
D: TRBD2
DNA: TGCAGTGCTAGTGGGGGACTAGCGGGAAGCTACGAGCAGTACTTC
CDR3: CSASGGLAGSYEQYF

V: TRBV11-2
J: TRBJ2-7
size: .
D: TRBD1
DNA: TGTGCCAGCAGCTCCTCCGGGACAGGGAGGGTCGAGCAGTACTTC
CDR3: CASSSSGTGRVEQYF

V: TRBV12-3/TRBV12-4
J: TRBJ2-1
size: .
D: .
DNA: TGTGCCAGCAGCCCGGGAGCAAATGAGCAGTTCTTC
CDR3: CASSPGANEQFF

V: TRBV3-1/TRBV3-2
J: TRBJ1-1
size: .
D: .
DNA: TGTGCCAGCAGCCTTCGGACCGGGAAGAACACTGAAGCTTTCTTT
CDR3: CASSLRTGKNTEAFF

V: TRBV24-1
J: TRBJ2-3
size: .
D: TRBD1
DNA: TGTGCCACCGCTCCCCGAGCAGGGGGCCGTGTAAAGGATACGCAGTATTTT
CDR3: CATAPRAGGRVKDTQYF

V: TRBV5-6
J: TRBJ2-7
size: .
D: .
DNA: TGTGCCAGCAGTTCGGACTGGGCGAACGAGCAGTACTTC
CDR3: CASSSDWANEQYF

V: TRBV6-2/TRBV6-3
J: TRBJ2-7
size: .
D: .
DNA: TGTGCCAGCAGTGGTGTGAGCAATTCCGAGCAGTACTTC
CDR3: CASSGVSNSEQYF

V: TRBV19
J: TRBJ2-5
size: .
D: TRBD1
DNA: TGTGCCAGTAGTAAGAACAGGGGGCCAGGAGAGACCCAGTACTTC
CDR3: CASSKNRGPGETQYF

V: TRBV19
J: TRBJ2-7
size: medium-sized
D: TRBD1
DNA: TGTGCCAGTAGGACAGGGGCTCCCCCCTACGAGCAGTACTTC
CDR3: CASRTGAPPYEQYF

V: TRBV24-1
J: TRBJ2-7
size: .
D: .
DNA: TGTGCCACCAGTGATTCTTCCTACGAGCAGTACTTC
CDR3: CATSDSSYEQYF

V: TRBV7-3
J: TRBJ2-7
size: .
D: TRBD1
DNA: TGTGCCAGCAGCCCAGGGACAGGCTCCTACGAGCAGTACTTC
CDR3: CASSPGTGSYEQYF

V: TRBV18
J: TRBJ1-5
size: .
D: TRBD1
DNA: TGTGCCAGCTCACCAAGGACAGGGGACAATCAGCCCCAGCATTTT
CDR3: CASSPRTGDNQPQHF

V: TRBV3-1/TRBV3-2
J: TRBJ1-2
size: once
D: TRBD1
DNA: TGTGCCAGCAGTCGGCAGGGGGCGAGTGGCTACACCTTC
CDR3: CASSRQGASGYTF

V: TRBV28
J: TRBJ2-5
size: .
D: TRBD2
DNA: TGTGCCAGCAGTCCTCGACTAGCGCACCAAGAGACCCAGTACTTC
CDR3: CASSPRLAHQETQYF

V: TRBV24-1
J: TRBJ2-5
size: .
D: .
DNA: TGTGCCACCAGTCACTACGTTGGGGAGACCCAGTACTTC
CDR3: CATSHYVGETQYF

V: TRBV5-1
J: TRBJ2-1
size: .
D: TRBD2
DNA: TGCGCCAGCACCTTCGTAGCGGGAGCAAACAATGAGCAGTTCTTC
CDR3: CASTFVAGANNEQFF

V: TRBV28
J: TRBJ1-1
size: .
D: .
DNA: TGTGCCAGCAGTTTATCCGGTAGCGAAAACACTGAAGCTTTCTTT
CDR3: CASSLSGSENTEAFF

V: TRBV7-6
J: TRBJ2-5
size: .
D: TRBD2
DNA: TGTGCCAGCAGCTTGATGATAGCGGGAGGACAAGAGACCCAGTACTTC
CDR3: CASSLMIAGGQETQYF

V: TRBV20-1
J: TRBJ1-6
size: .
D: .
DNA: TGCAGTGCTAGTTACGGGAGGAGCTCCTATAATTCACCCCTCCACTTT
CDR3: CSASYGRSSYNSPLHF

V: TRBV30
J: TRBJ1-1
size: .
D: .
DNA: TGTGCCTGGAGTCCAACAGAGAGGAACACTGAAGCTTTCTTT
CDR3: CAWSPTERNTEAFF

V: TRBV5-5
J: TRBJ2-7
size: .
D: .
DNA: TGTGCCAGCAGCGTGGGTTCACCGAGCTCCTACGAGCAGTACTTC
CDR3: CASSVGSPSSYEQYF

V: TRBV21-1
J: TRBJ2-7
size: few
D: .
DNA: TGTGCCAGCAGCACCCGGGGCGGGGCTCCTTACGAGCAGTACTTC
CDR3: CASSTRGGAPYEQYF

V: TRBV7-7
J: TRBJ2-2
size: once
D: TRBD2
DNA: TGTGCTAGCAGCTCCGGGACTAGCTACACCGGGGAGCTGTTTTTT
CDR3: CASSSGTSYTGELFF

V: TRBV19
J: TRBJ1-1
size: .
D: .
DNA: TGTGCCAGTAGTGACAGCATGAACACTGAAGCTTTCTTT
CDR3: CASSDSMNTEAFF

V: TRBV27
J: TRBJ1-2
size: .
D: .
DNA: TGTGCCAGCAGCCATTCTTCGGACAGAGCTAACTATGGCTACACCTTC
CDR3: CASSHSSDRANYGYTF

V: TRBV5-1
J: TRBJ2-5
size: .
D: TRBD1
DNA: TGCGCCAGCAGTAGGCAGGGACAGGAGACCCAGTACTTC
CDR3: CASSRQGQETQYF

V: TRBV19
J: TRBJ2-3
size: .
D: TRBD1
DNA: TGTGCCAGTAGCCCAGACAGGGCCCCAACAGATACGCAGTATTTT
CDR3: CASSPDRAPTDTQYF

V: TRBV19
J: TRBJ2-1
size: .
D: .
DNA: TGTGCCAGTATGGCGGGGGCTAGGGATGAGCAGTTCTTC
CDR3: CASMAGARDEQFF

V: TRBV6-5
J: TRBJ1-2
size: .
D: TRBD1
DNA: TGTGCCAGCAGCCGAACAGGGGAAGGCTACACCTTC
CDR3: CASSRTGEGYTF

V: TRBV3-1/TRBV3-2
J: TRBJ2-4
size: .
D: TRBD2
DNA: TGTGCCAGCAGCCAAGATTATCCCTTGGGGGGGTTTTTGAGCATTCAGTACTTC
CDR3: CASSQDYPLGGFLSIQYF

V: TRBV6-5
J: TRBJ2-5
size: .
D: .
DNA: TGTGCCAGGAACCGGGACATCCAAGAGACCCAGTACTTC
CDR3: CARNRDIQETQYF

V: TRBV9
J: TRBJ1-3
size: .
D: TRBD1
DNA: TGTGCCAGCAGCGTAAAAGGACAGGGTAGTGGAAACACCATATATTTT
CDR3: CASSVKGQGSGNTIYF

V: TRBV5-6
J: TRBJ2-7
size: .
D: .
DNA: TGTGCCAGCAGCCGCAAAAGGGAAGGACTGGAGCAGTACTTC
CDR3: CASSRKREGLEQYF

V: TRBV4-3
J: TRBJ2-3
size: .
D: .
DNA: TGCGCCAGCAGCCAAGCTACAGGGTATGGCACAGATACGCAGTATTTT
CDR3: CASSQATGYGTDTQYF

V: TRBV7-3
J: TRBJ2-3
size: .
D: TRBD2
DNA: TGTGCCAGCAGCCAGACTAGCGGGAGTAGAGATACGCAGTATTTT
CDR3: CASSQTSGSRDTQYF

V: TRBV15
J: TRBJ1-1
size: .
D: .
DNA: TGTGCCACCAGCAAGACGCAGGTAGGGAACACTGAAGCTTTCTTT
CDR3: CATSKTQVGNTEAFF

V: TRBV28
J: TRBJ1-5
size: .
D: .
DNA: TGTGCCAGCAGCGCTATGAGGGCCGCCAATCAGCCCCAGCATTTT
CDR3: CASSAMRAANQPQHF

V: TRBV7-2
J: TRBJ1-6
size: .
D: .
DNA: TGTGCCAGCAGCACCTACAGGGATTCACCCCTCCACTTT
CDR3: CASSTYRDSPLHF

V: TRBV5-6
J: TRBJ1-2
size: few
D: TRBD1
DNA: TGTGCCAGCAGCCCGGTCAGGAGGACAGGGGCTGACGGCTACACCTTC
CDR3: CASSPVRRTGADGYTF

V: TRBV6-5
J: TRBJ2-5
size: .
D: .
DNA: TGTGCCAGCAGGGAGGCTAGCGAAAAGACCCAGTACTTC
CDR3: CASREASEKTQYF

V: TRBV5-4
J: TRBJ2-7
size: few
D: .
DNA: TGTGCCAGCAGCTTGGATGACAGGCTCTCCTACGAGCAGTACTTC
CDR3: CASSLDDRLSYEQYF

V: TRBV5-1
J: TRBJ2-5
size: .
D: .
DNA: TGCGCCAGCAGACAGGGAGAGACCCAGTACTTC
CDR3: CASRQGETQYF

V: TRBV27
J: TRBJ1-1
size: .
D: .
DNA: TGTGCCAGCTCCTTGAGGGGGTCGGGCACTGAAGCTTTCTTT
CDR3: CASSLRGSGTEAFF